This passage covers 22 T cell receptor beta chains from one sample sequenced in a study of blood T cell repertoires in COVID-19. Produced via immunoSEQ multiplex PCR; TCRdb's table is partial and in-frame only. The data show a few hundred thousand clones, 84% seen once. Sequenced sample: peripheral blood. The receptors originated from a man aged 40-50 years who had recovered from COVID-19.

The V gene is TRBV15, the J gene TRBJ2-1, with 10 nucleotides matching TRBD2. The V segment lost 11 bases and the J segment 3 bases; nucleotides outside the gene matches: 7. CDR1 and CDR2 from the germline V gene are LNHNV and YYDKDF (reference sequence). CDR3 length equals 14 residues. For the CDR3, the DNA is TGTGCCTGCCGACTAGCGGGCGACTACAATGAGCAGTTCTTC. Translated: CACRLAGDYNEQFF.

The genes are TRBV6-5 and TRBJ1-1; D gene unclear. Germline CDR1 reads MNHEY; CDR2 reads SVGAGI. V gave up 0 bases and J gave up 5 bases, with 10 bases separating them. This CDR3 has 14 amino acids. The CDR3 nucleotides are TGTGCCAGCAGTTACTCGCGGGGAGGGACTGAAGCTTTCTTT. This encodes CASSYSRGGTEAFF.

CDR3 bases: TGCGCCAGCGGTCTAGCGGGAGGTTTGGATGAGCAGTTCTTC. Protein product: CASGLAGGLDEQFF. This chain joins TRBV5-1 and TRBJ2-1; TRBD2 matches 11 bases. J was trimmed by 8 bases and V by 7 bases; bases with no gene match: 8. The germline V gene encodes CDR1 SGHRS and CDR2 YFSETQ. The CDR3 is 14 amino acids.

V and J are TRBV14 and TRBJ2-2; TRBD1 agrees at 8 bases. The CDR3 runs 18 residues. J lost 0 bases, V lost 7 bases, and 13 bases had no gene match. The germline CDR1 and CDR2 sequences are SGHDN and FVKESK. CDR3 DNA: TGTGCCAGCACCCTGACAGGGGCAGACATTACGAACACCGGGGAGCTGTTTTTT. Translation: CASTLTGADITNTGELFF.

The rearrangement uses TRBV5-4 and TRBJ2-7, with TRBD2 as a possible D gene (6 bases). This CDR3 spans 15 amino acids. The V gene lost 1 base and the J gene lost 1 base, with 12 bases spanning the gap. Looked up from germline, CDR1 is SGHNT and CDR2 is YYREEE (reference sequence). The chain's CDR3 is CASSLFGTASYEQYF. CDR3 DNA: TGTGCCAGCAGCTTGTTCGGGACTGCTTCCTACGAGCAGTACTTC. Complete variable domain (other parts from reference TRBV5-4 and TRBJ2-7): ETGVTQSPTHLIKTRGQQVTLRCSSQSGHNTVSWYQQALGQGPQFIFQYYREEENGRGNFPPRFSGLQFPNYSSELNVNALELDDSALYLCASSLFGTASYEQYFGPGTRLTVT.

The chain uses TRBV5-1 and TRBJ1-4; 8 nucleotides align to TRBD1. This CDR3 region has 15 residues. V lost 4 bases and J lost 4; bases outside the gene matches: 6. Germline V gene sequence: CDR1 SGHRS, CDR2 YFSETQ. In nucleotides, the CDR3 is TGCGCCAGCAGCCTAACAGGGGGAGGTAATGAAAAACTGTTTTTT. Amino acids: CASSLTGGGNEKLFF.

The chain carries TRBV5-1 and TRBJ1-2; perhaps TRBD1 as D (6 bases). V was clipped by 3 bases and J by 3 bases, with 15 bases between them. Germline assignment: CDR1 SGHRS and CDR2 YFSETQ. The CDR3 covers 15 residues. Written as DNA, the CDR3 is TGCGCCAGCAGCTCCCGAGGGGGAGGGGACTATGGCTACACCTTC. This encodes CASSSRGGGDYGYTF.

The rearrangement links TRBV21-1 to TRBJ2-7; the D call of TRBD2 is as the table states it, not checked on the DNA. TRBV21-1 is annotated as a pseudogene. The CDR3 has 16 amino acids. The CDR3 region is CASSRNSPGRFYEQYF. The CDR3, as DNA: TGTGCCAGCAGCAGAAACTCTCCGGGAAGATTCTACGAGCAGTACTTC.

This chain uses TRBV19 with TRBJ2-7; a weak D match, TRBD2 (5 bases). V was clipped by 5 bases and J by 10 bases, with 18 bases between them. This CDR3 has 13 residues. Germline V lookup: CDR1 LNHDA, CDR2 SQIVND (reference sequence). CDR3 protein: CASSWRIFGDQYF. CDR3 in DNA: TGTGCCAGTAGTTGGAGGATTTTTGGCGACCAGTACTTC.

This clone appeared a few times. J is TRBJ1-2 and V is TRBV12-3 or TRBV12-4, with 7 bases matching TRBD1. V lost 2 bases to trimming and J lost 7 bases; unmatched junction nucleotides: 1. This CDR3 comprises 12 residues. The CDR3 DNA follows: TGTGCCAGCAGTTTACAGGGGGTTGGCTACACCTTC. It codes for CASSLQGVGYTF.

The chain has TRBV30 and TRBJ1-1, with D unclear. The CDR3 has 10 residues. From germline, CDR1 is GTSNPN and CDR2 SVGIG (reference sequence). Trimming left V 6 bases short and J 10 bases short, with 12 bases between. The DNA for the CDR3 is TGTGCCTGTACCGACCCAGGAGCTTTCTTT. Translated: CACTDPGAFF.

V is TRBV5-5 and J is TRBJ1-2; 8 bases align to TRBD1. Trimming at V came to 3 bases and at J to 4 bases, leaving 20 bases not matched to a gene. The germline V gene has CDR1 SGHKS and CDR2 YYEKEE (reference sequence). The length of the CDR3 is 19 residues. The CDR3 spells CASSSLVPGQASFSYGYTF. The CDR3 bases are TGTGCCAGCAGCTCTCTCGTTCCGGGACAGGCATCTTTTTCCTATGGCTACACCTTC.

The rearrangement joins TRBV9 to TRBJ2-2; possible D gene TRBD1, 6 bases. The V and J ends lost 3 bases and 6 bases respectively, with 15 bases between them. The CDR3 length is 15 residues. CDR1 and CDR2 from the germline V gene are SGDLS and YYNGEE. CDR3 coding DNA: TGTGCCAGCAGCGAAGAAACAGGGTGGCCCGGGGAGCTGTTTTTT. Encoded protein: CASSEETGWPGELFF.

The rearrangement uses TRBV9 and TRBJ2-1; 7 bases are a match to TRBD1. Germline assignment: CDR1 SGDLS and CDR2 YYNGEE. The CDR3 loop spans 16 amino acids. V was pared by 0 bases and J by 6 bases, with 9 bases of the junction left unmatched. CDR3 loop: CASSVARTGRFNEQFF. The CDR3 DNA reads TGTGCCAGCAGCGTAGCTAGGACAGGCCGGTTCAATGAGCAGTTCTTC.

The chain employs TRBV19 and TRBJ1-5; TRBD1 might be the D (5 bases). The germline V and J ends were trimmed by 5 bases and 0 bases, with 8 bases remaining between them. The CDR3 is made up of 14 amino acids. The V gene's germline CDR1 is LNHDA and CDR2 SQIVND (reference sequence). The CDR3, as DNA: TGTGCCAGTAGTGCACAGGATAGCAATCAGCCCCAGCATTTT. Its protein is CASSAQDSNQPQHF.

This clone appeared a single time. The CDR3 nucleotides read TGCGCCAGCGGAGAGTTTCTAGCGGGGGGTACCTACGAGCAGTACTTC. It encodes CASGEFLAGGTYEQYF. The V gene is TRBV5-1, the J gene TRBJ2-7, with 11 bases aligning to TRBD2. The CDR3 loop spans 16 amino acids. Trimming cost V 7 bases and J 2 bases; bases outside gene matches: 11. Germline V gives CDR1 SGHRS, CDR2 YFSETQ.

V gene TRBV7-2 combines with J gene TRBJ2-2; D gene uncertain. Germline CDR1 is SGHTA and CDR2 is FQGNSA. Trimming left V 1 base short and J 6 bases short, with 15 bases between. The CDR3 loop spans 16 amino acids. The CDR3 DNA sequence: TGTGCCAGCAGCTTAGGACTCGGCACCCTCTCCGGGGAGCTGTTTTTT. Translating it yields CASSLGLGTLSGELFF. Drawing the rest from reference TRBV7-2 and TRBJ2-2, the complete variable domain is GAGVSQSPSNKVTEKGKDVELRCDPISGHTALYWYRQSLGQGLEFLIYFQGNSAPDKSGLPSDRFSAERTGGSVSTLTIQRTQQEDSAVYLCASSLGLGTLSGELFFGEGSRLTVL.

The genes are TRBV4-1 and TRBJ1-3; 8 bases map to TRBD1. The CDR3 is made up of 16 amino acids. The germline V gene has CDR1 MGHRA and CDR2 YSYEKL. J was trimmed by 3 bases and V by 4 bases; bases with no gene match: 8. The CDR3 loop is CASSLTDRGYGNTIYF. The CDR3 DNA reads TGCGCCAGCAGCCTTACCGACAGGGGTTATGGAAACACCATATATTTT.

The chain has TRBV9 and TRBJ2-3; no clear D gene. The germline V gene encodes CDR1 SGDLS and CDR2 YYNGEE. This CDR3 comprises 15 residues. The V end was cut by 0 bases, the J end by 0 bases, with 8 bases between. The CDR3 loop is CASSVDVTSTDTQYF. CDR3 sequence (DNA): TGTGCCAGCAGCGTAGACGTAACTAGCACAGATACGCAGTATTTT.

The rearrangement uses TRBV19 and TRBJ1-5; 10 bases are shared with TRBD1. This CDR3 has 16 amino acids. J lost 0 bases, V lost 9 bases, and 8 bases had no gene match. In germline, CDR1 is LNHDA, CDR2 SQIVND (reference sequence). CDR3 nucleotide sequence: TGTGCCAGCCGGGACAGGGGTTGGGTTAGCAATCAGCCCCAGCATTTT. Residues: CASRDRGWVSNQPQHF.

The chain has TRBV11-2 and TRBJ2-4; possibly TRBD2 for D (6 bases). V was trimmed by 5 bases and J by 7 bases, leaving 12 bases between them. Germline values: CDR1 SGHAT, CDR2 FQNNGV. The CDR3 extends over 13 amino acids. The CDR3: CASSTGLMNIQYF. The CDR3, as DNA: TGTGCCAGCAGCACTGGACTAATGAACATTCAGTACTTC.

The V and J genes are TRBV7-9 and TRBJ1-1; D is unresolved. The V and J ends lost 5 bases and 7 bases respectively, with 11 bases between them. The CDR3 has 12 amino acids. Germline loops: CDR1 SEHNR, CDR2 FQNEAQ (reference sequence). This CDR3 is CASSPLSGEAFF. The CDR3 DNA follows: TGTGCCAGCAGCCCCCTTAGTGGTGAAGCTTTCTTT.